This passage covers 30 T cell receptor beta chains from one sample sequenced in a study of memory CD4+ T cells and cytomegalovirus serostatus. Sequenced by immunoSEQ multiplex PCR; TCRdb stores in-frame clones only, minus some. This table holds roughly 45,000 clones, approximately 78% found once. Single viable CD3+CD4+CD8-CD45RO+ cells were sorted as the memory CD4+ T cells. Sequencing used memory CD4+ T cells from blood. The origin of the receptors is an adult in good health and CMV-seronegative.

This clone was seen just once. V usage is TRBV20-1 and J usage is TRBJ1-6, with no clear D. From germline, CDR1 is DFQATT and CDR2 SNEGSKA (reference sequence). CDR3 length: 11 amino acids. V was clipped by 2 bases and J by 7 bases, with 3 bases between them. The CDR3 sequence: CSARWNSPLHF. The CDR3 DNA follows: TGCAGTGCTAGATGGAATTCACCCCTCCACTTT.

The chain has TRBV12-5 and TRBJ1-2; tentatively, D is TRBD1 (5 bases). Trimming removed 5 bases from V and 2 bases from J, with 15 bases in between. The CDR3 totals 15 residues. The V gene's germline CDR1 is LGHNT and CDR2 FRNRAP. The CDR3 DNA reads TGTGCTAGTGGTCTCCCCGAGACAGAGAACTATGGCTACACCTTC. The encoded protein is CASGLPETENYGYTF.

This clone came up a few times. CDR3 loop: CASSPGDRWTVPSNQPQHF. Written as DNA, the CDR3 is TGTGCCAGCTCACCGGGGGACAGGTGGACTGTACCTAGCAATCAGCCCCAGCATTTT. The V and J genes are TRBV18 and TRBJ1-5; 8 nucleotides line up with TRBD1. This CDR3 has 19 amino acids. The J segment lost 0 bases and the V segment lost 3 bases, leaving 13 bases of the junction unmatched. Germline V gene data show CDR1 as KGHSH and CDR2 as LQKENI.

V gene TRBV30 combines with J gene TRBJ2-2; D not certain. Germline V gene lookup returns CDR1 GTSNPN and CDR2 SVGIG (reference sequence). This CDR3 is 13 amino acids long. Trimming cost V 0 bases and J 8 bases, with 10 bases left between them. CDR3 DNA sequence: TGTGCCTGGAGTGTAATAAGAACAGGGGAGCTGTTTTTT. This encodes CAWSVIRTGELFF.

The chain uses TRBV7-3 and TRBJ2-2, with a weak D call TRBD2 (6 bases). This CDR3 has 15 residues. Germline V gives CDR1 SGHTA, CDR2 FQGTGA. Trimming took off 3 bases at V and 2 bases at J, with 10 bases between the two ends. This CDR3 reads CASSFAGPNTGELFF. In DNA, the CDR3 is TGTGCCAGCAGCTTTGCGGGACCCAACACCGGGGAGCTGTTTTTT.

The chain couples TRBV4-3 to TRBJ2-2, with TRBD2 as a possible D gene (7 bases). Germline values: CDR1 LGHNA, CDR2 YSLEER. The CDR3 length is 14 residues. Trimming left V 4 bases short and J 11 bases short, with 17 bases between. CDR3 in amino acids: CASSRQRGQYELFF. The CDR3 region has the DNA TGCGCCAGCAGCCGACAGCGGGGACAATATGAGCTGTTTTTT.

CDR3 residues: CASSESGTVQETQYF. CDR3 nucleotides: TGCGCCAGCAGTGAGTCGGGAACAGTTCAAGAGACCCAGTACTTC. V usage is TRBV10-2 and J usage is TRBJ2-5; D ambiguous. Trimming shortened V by 0 bases and J by 2 bases, and 10 bases separated the two germline ends. The V gene's germline CDR1 is WSHSY and CDR2 SAAADI. The CDR3 has 15 residues.

This clone showed up just a few times. The chain uses TRBV6-1 and TRBJ1-1, with D uncertain. The CDR3 runs 15 residues. V lost 5 bases and J 4 bases, leaving 17 bases between the germline ends. Germline CDR1 reads MNHNS; CDR2 reads SASEGT. Here the CDR3 reads CASSQKGWGITEAFF. The DNA of the CDR3 is TGTGCCAGCAGTCAGAAAGGCTGGGGAATCACTGAAGCTTTCTTT.

The chain combines TRBV7-9 with TRBJ2-3; no firm D call. Germline V gene sequence: CDR1 SEHNR, CDR2 FQNEAQ (reference sequence). This CDR3 region has 11 residues. Trimming shortened V by 5 bases and J by 5 bases, and 5 bases separated the two germline ends. CDR3 protein: CASSVGDTQYF. CDR3 sequence (DNA): TGTGCCAGCAGCGTAGGAGATACGCAGTATTTT.

This clone was counted a few times. This chain links TRBV11-1 with TRBJ1-2; D is unresolved. Trimming removed 4 bases at V and 10 bases at J, with 10 bases between. The germline V gene has CDR1 SGHAT and CDR2 FQDESV (reference sequence). The CDR3 is made up of 11 amino acids. CDR3 sequence (DNA): TGTGCCAGCAGCTCTGGACGCTTCTACACCTTC. This codes for CASSSGRFYTF.

V usage is TRBV5-1 and J usage is TRBJ2-4; 11 bases map to TRBD1. In germline, CDR1 is SGHRS, CDR2 YFSETQ. The J segment lost 8 bases and the V segment lost 0 bases, leaving 4 bases of the junction unmatched. The CDR3 contains 15 residues. The CDR3 sequence: CASSLARGQGDIQYF. As DNA, the CDR3 is TGCGCCAGCAGCTTGGCCCGGGGACAGGGGGACATTCAGTACTTC.

The chain couples TRBV19 to TRBJ2-3, with 15 bases aligning to TRBD2. The CDR3 spans 17 residues. Losses at the gene ends were 9 bases for V and 5 bases for J; bases not matched to a gene: 12. Germline loops: CDR1 LNHDA, CDR2 SQIVND (reference sequence). The CDR3 sequence: CASQPRTSGGAVDTQYF. The DNA of the CDR3 is TGTGCCAGCCAACCTCGGACTAGCGGGGGGGCCGTAGATACGCAGTATTTT.

The chain carries TRBV19 and TRBJ2-7, with TRBD1 matching 8 bases. This CDR3 is 15 amino acids long. V lost 5 bases, J lost 4 bases, and 10 bases stayed unmatched. CDR1 LNHDA and CDR2 SQIVND come from the germline V gene (reference sequence). The CDR3 is CASSPTGGIVYEQYF. CDR3 DNA sequence: TGTGCCAGTAGTCCCACAGGGGGAATTGTGTACGAGCAGTACTTC.

CDR3 DNA sequence: TGTGCCACTAGGGACAGGGGGCTTAATGAGCAGTTCTTC. Protein sequence: CATRDRGLNEQFF. This rearrangement joins TRBV6-1 to TRBJ2-1, with 12 bases matching TRBD1. V was pared by 10 bases and J by 7 bases, with 5 bases of the junction left unmatched. Germline lookup yields CDR1 MNHNS and CDR2 SASEGT. The CDR3 spans 13 residues.

The chain recombines TRBV5-4 with TRBJ2-1, with D possibly being TRBD1 (6 bases). V was clipped by 6 bases and J by 7 bases, with 14 bases between them. The CDR3 has 13 amino acids. Germline V lookup: CDR1 SGHNT, CDR2 YYREEE (reference sequence). The CDR3 spells CASKRQDPNEQFF. In nucleotides, the CDR3 is TGTGCCAGCAAACGACAGGATCCGAATGAGCAGTTCTTC.

This clone came up a few times. V gene TRBV2 combines with J gene TRBJ1-1, with D possibly TRBD1 on 6 matching bases. The CDR3 is 15 amino acids. Germline V gene sequence: CDR1 SNHLY, CDR2 FYNNEI. Trimming took 7 bases from V and 0 from J, leaving 15 bases between them. The CDR3 bases are TGTGCCAGCACCTCGGAAGGGGGGTTGAACACTGAAGCTTTCTTT. Protein: CASTSEGGLNTEAFF.

V is TRBV7-9 and J is TRBJ1-5; D is perhaps TRBD1 (5 bases). Trimming stripped 5 bases from V and 5 bases from J, with 10 bases between. This CDR3 spans 13 amino acids. Germline assignment: CDR1 SEHNR and CDR2 FQNEAQ (reference sequence). As DNA, the CDR3 is TGTGCCAGCAGCCCAGAGACAGATCAGCCCCAGCATTTT. It codes for CASSPETDQPQHF.

This chain uses TRBV6-5 with TRBJ1-2; 8 bases map to TRBD1. With 7 bases clipped from V and 5 bases from J, the junction kept 3 bases outside the gene matches. The CDR3 has 12 amino acids. Germline V lookup: CDR1 MNHEY, CDR2 SVGAGI. The CDR3 DNA reads TGTGCCAGCACCGGACAGGGATATGGCTACACCTTC. It translates to CASTGQGYGYTF.

The V gene is TRBV7-2, the J gene TRBJ1-1, with unresolved D. The V end lost 5 bases, the J end lost 7 bases, and 11 bases lay between the germline ends. CDR1 is SGHTA, CDR2 FQGNSA, per germline. The CDR3 extends over 12 amino acids. CDR3 protein: CASSPRLLEAFF. CDR3 nucleotide sequence: TGTGCCAGCAGCCCAAGATTACTTGAAGCTTTCTTT.

This clone appeared a few times. J is TRBJ1-6 and V is TRBV4-1; D perhaps matches TRBD1 (6 bases). V lost 4 bases, J lost 9 bases, and 16 bases lay in between. The CDR3 length is 15 residues. CDR1 is MGHRA and CDR2 is YSYEKL in the germline V gene. The CDR3 here is CASSLRTGSFSPLHF. DNA of the CDR3: TGCGCCAGCAGCCTCCGAACAGGGTCTTTTTCACCCCTCCACTTT.

The chain links TRBV19 to TRBJ2-1; a weak D match, TRBD2 (5 bases). V was cut by 1 base and J by 6 bases, with 16 bases left in between. The CDR3 is made up of 16 amino acids. CDR1 is LNHDA and CDR2 is SQIVND in the germline V gene (reference sequence). CDR3 bases: TGTGCCAGTAGTATAGTAGGGAGCCGAAGCCCCAATGAGCAGTTCTTC. Protein: CASSIVGSRSPNEQFF.

Note on this clone: At the DNA level, this CDR3 is encoded by other sequences in the same sample as well. The chain employs TRBV10-2 and TRBJ2-5; maybe TRBD2 (6 bases). Germline lookup yields CDR1 WSHSY and CDR2 SAAADI. This CDR3 contains 15 residues. Trimming stripped 3 bases from V and 1 base from J, with 12 bases between. The CDR3 DNA reads TGCGCCAGCAGTGAAGGCGGGGCGGGCCAAGAGACCCAGTACTTC. This sequence encodes CASSEGGAGQETQYF.

This chain links TRBV14 with TRBJ2-2, with D perhaps being TRBD1 or TRBD2 (5 bases each). With 0 bases removed from V and 6 bases from J, the gap between germline ends came to 14 bases. Germline lookup yields CDR1 SGHDN and CDR2 FVKESK. This CDR3 spans 16 amino acids. The CDR3 DNA is TGTGCCAGCAGCCAAGATGGGGGAACGGCCTCCGGGGAGCTGTTTTTT. This gives the protein CASSQDGGTASGELFF.

This clone occurred a few times. The chain has TRBV4-1 and TRBJ1-1; D may be TRBD1 (6 bases). Trimming cost V 2 bases and J 12 bases, with 16 bases left between them. The CDR3 spans 13 residues. CDR1 is MGHRA and CDR2 is YSYEKL in the germline V gene. The CDR3 region has the DNA TGCGCCAGCAGCCAAACAGGGCCAGGTATTTCTTTCTTT. This sequence encodes CASSQTGPGISFF.

The rearrangement joins TRBV6-1 to TRBJ1-1; D is unresolved. From germline, CDR1 is MNHNS and CDR2 SASEGT. The CDR3 length is 13 residues. The V end was cut by 4 bases, the J end by 1 base, with 7 bases between. The CDR3 loop is CASSVTWNTEAFF. The CDR3, as DNA: TGTGCCAGCAGTGTAACTTGGAACACTGAAGCTTTCTTT.

This clone was observed a single time. This chain uses TRBV28 with TRBJ2-3; unclear D gene. The CDR3 length is 14 residues. V was shortened by 3 bases and J by 4 bases, with 11 bases between the two germline ends. Germline-derived CDR1 and CDR2 are MDHEN and SYDVKM. CDR3 residues: CASSFGDDADTQYF. The CDR3 DNA reads TGTGCCAGCAGTTTTGGGGATGATGCAGATACGCAGTATTTT.

The gene calls are TRBV30 and TRBJ1-4; 8 nucleotides agree with TRBD1. The CDR3 runs to 15 residues. Unmatched junction bases numbered 9, after V lost 3 bases and J lost 6 bases. Germline assignment: CDR1 GTSNPN and CDR2 SVGIG (reference sequence). This chain's CDR3 is CAWSFNRGWDEKLFF. The CDR3 DNA reads as TGTGCCTGGAGCTTTAACAGGGGGTGGGATGAAAAACTGTTTTTT.

The chain recombines TRBV15 with TRBJ1-6; TRBD1 agrees at 9 bases. Germline values: CDR1 LNHNV, CDR2 YYDKDF (reference sequence). The V segment lost 3 bases and the J segment 8 bases; nucleotides outside the gene matches: 5. This CDR3 comprises 15 residues. CDR3 DNA: TGTGCCACCAGCAGGGGGACAGGGAGAGATTCACCCCTCCACTTT. It encodes CATSRGTGRDSPLHF.

The V and J genes are TRBV21-1 and TRBJ2-7; the table's D call, TRBD1, was not checked against the DNA. TRBV21-1 is a pseudogene. The CDR3 covers 13 residues. The CDR3: CASKRRQYYEQYF. CDR3 nucleotide sequence: TGTGCCAGCAAGAGAAGACAGTACTACGAGCAGTACTTC.

The chain has TRBV18 and TRBJ1-4, with D possibly TRBD1 on 5 matching bases. V lost 0 bases, J lost 3 bases, and 8 bases lay in between. Germline CDR1 and CDR2: KGHSH and LQKENI. This CDR3 contains 15 residues. The DNA for the CDR3 is TGTGCCAGCTCACCACCGACAGCTCCTAATGAAAAACTGTTTTTT. Protein sequence: CASSPPTAPNEKLFF. The whole variable domain, filled in from reference TRBV18 and TRBJ1-4, reads NAGVMQNPRHLVRRRGQEARLRCSPMKGHSHVYWYRQLPEEGLKFMVYLQKENIIDESGMPKERFSAEFPKEGPSILRIQQVVRGDSAAYFCASSPPTAPNEKLFFGSGTQLSVL.